A single sample is the source of the 19 T cell receptor beta chains below, sequenced in a study of metastatic and nonmetastatic thyroid tumors. Patients were all untreated before their thyroid surgery. Using MiXCR, TCRdb re-called clones from the PCR reads. Of over 25,000 clones in the sample, about 20% were seen once. Sequencing was done on a sample of blood. These receptors were taken from a female donor with papillary thyroid cancer or a benign thyroid nodule (not recorded which). Some clones in this sample may be carry-over from other donors' samples.

The V call is TRBV6-2 or TRBV6-3, the J call TRBJ2-2; D remains unclear. This CDR3 has 13 amino acids. The germline V gene encodes CDR1 MNHEY and CDR2 SVGEGT. Trimming removed 0 bases at V and 7 bases at J, with 6 bases between. The CDR3 is CASSYSGGGELFF. The DNA for the CDR3 is TGTGCCAGCAGTTACTCTGGTGGCGGGGAGCTGTTTTTT.

This clone was counted at least ten times. CDR3 sequence: CASSFEFQANTGELFF. The DNA for the CDR3 is TGTGCCAGCAGTTTCGAGTTTCAAGCGAACACCGGGGAGCTGTTTTTT. This rearrangement joins TRBV28 to TRBJ2-2; D uncertain. Germline V gives CDR1 MDHEN, CDR2 SYDVKM. This CDR3 contains 16 residues. With 3 bases removed from V and 0 bases from J, the gap between germline ends came to 11 bases. The full variable domain, in which reference TRBV28 and TRBJ2-2 provide the parts outside the CDR3, is DVKVTQSSRYLVKRTGEKVFLECVQDMDHENMFWYRQDPGLGLRLIYFSYDVKMKEKGDIPEGYSVSREKKERFSLILESASTNQTSMYLCASSFEFQANTGELFFGEGSRLTVL.

This rearrangement joins TRBV20-1 to TRBJ1-5, with TRBD1 matching 7 bases. This CDR3 region has 18 residues. The trim removed 6 bases at V and 2 bases at J, leaving 19 bases unmatched. Per the germline V gene, CDR1 is DFQATT and CDR2 is SNEGSKA (reference sequence). DNA for the CDR3: TGCAGTGCCGACCCTGGGTCAGGGGGTTGGAACGGCAATCAGCCCCAGCATTTT. Residues: CSADPGSGGWNGNQPQHF.

For the CDR3, the DNA is TGCGCCAGCAGAGAGCAGGGGGTTAACTATGGCTACACCTTC. Translated, it gives CASREQGVNYGYTF. The chain uses TRBV5-1 and TRBJ1-2; 7 positions agree with TRBD1. The germline V gene encodes CDR1 SGHRS and CDR2 YFSETQ. CDR3 length: 14 residues. The ends lost 5 bases at V and 1 base at J; junction bases unmatched: 5.

This clone has ten or more counts. This chain connects TRBV9 to TRBJ2-1, with 7 bases aligning to TRBD2. The CDR3 spans 15 residues. V lost 0 bases and J lost 4; bases outside the gene matches: 4. Germline V gene data show CDR1 as SGDLS and CDR2 as YYNGEE. The CDR3: CASSVVGGEYNEQFF. The CDR3 region has the DNA TGTGCCAGCAGCGTAGTGGGAGGGGAGTACAATGAGCAGTTCTTC.

The table lists this clone with a few counts. This may stem from a read error, because a much larger clone lies one nucleotide away. Other DNA variants within this sample encode the same CDR3. J is TRBJ1-6 and V is TRBV18; 7 bases fit TRBD1. V trimming: 6 bases; J trimming: 10 bases; junction bases outside the gene matches: 9. The germline gives CDR1 KGHSH, CDR2 LQKENI. The CDR3 is 14 amino acids. As DNA, the CDR3 is TGTGCCAGCTCGCTGCGGACAGGTGACTCACCCCTCCACTTT. Amino acid sequence: CASSLRTGDSPLHF.

This clone was counted only a few times. The genes are TRBV24-1 and TRBJ2-2; D unclear. The ends were cut back, 1 base at V and 0 bases at J, with 8 bases in the middle. The germline gives CDR1 KGHDR, CDR2 SFDVKD. The CDR3 has 16 amino acids. In DNA, the CDR3 is TGTGCCACCAGTGATTTTGGCGGCGCGAACACCGGGGAGCTGTTTTTT. Its protein product is CATSDFGGANTGELFF.

The genes are TRBV30 and TRBJ1-5, with D uncertain. Germline lookup yields CDR1 GTSNPN and CDR2 SVGIG (reference sequence). The CDR3 extends over 12 amino acids. V gave up 5 bases and J gave up 9 bases, with 14 bases separating them. The CDR3 sequence is CAWSPGPGPQHF. CDR3 nucleotides: TGTGCCTGGTCTCCGGGCCCAGGGCCCCAGCATTTT.

This clone was counted a few times. The chain couples TRBV6-1 to TRBJ1-3; D is unclear. CDR3 size: 13 residues. Germline V gives CDR1 MNHNS, CDR2 SASEGT. V lost 8 bases and J lost 0, with 8 bases in between. CDR3 loop: CASAGSSGNTIYF. DNA for the CDR3: TGTGCCAGCGCAGGTTCCTCTGGAAACACCATATATTTT.

This clone has ten or more counts. The V gene is TRBV7-9, the J gene TRBJ2-5; 8 nucleotides align to TRBD2. This CDR3 spans 16 amino acids. With V trimmed by 5 bases and J by 5 bases, 13 bases remained unmatched. Germline values: CDR1 SEHNR, CDR2 FQNEAQ (reference sequence). The DNA of the CDR3 is TGTGCCAGCAGCCCCGGGGGGGCAGGGAGTAGGGAGACCCAGTACTTC. Translating it yields CASSPGGAGSRETQYF.

The table lists this clone with a few counts. The J gene is TRBJ2-7, the V gene TRBV6-1; 8 bases line up with TRBD1. V was clipped by 1 base and J by 3 bases; unmatched bases: 8. The CDR3 runs to 16 residues. Germline V lookup: CDR1 MNHNS, CDR2 SASEGT. The chain's CDR3 is CASSEGSGGANYEQYF. The DNA for the CDR3 is TGTGCCAGCAGTGAAGGTTCAGGGGGCGCGAACTACGAGCAGTACTTC.

This sequence joins TRBV6-1 and TRBJ2-1, with D possibly TRBD1 on 6 matching bases. Germline values: CDR1 MNHNS, CDR2 SASEGT. The CDR3 is 16 amino acids. The ends were cut back, 6 bases at V and 5 bases at J, with 20 bases in the middle. In nucleotides, the CDR3 is TGTGCCAGCAGAGCAGGCGCAGGGGTCGATCACAATGAGCAGTTCTTC. This encodes CASRAGAGVDHNEQFF.

This clone was picked up a small number of times. The rearrangement uses TRBV15 and TRBJ2-2; 12 positions match TRBD2. After removal of 1 base from V and 5 bases from J, the junction contained 11 bases not matched to a gene. The length of the CDR3 is 19 residues. Germline CDR1 is LNHNV and CDR2 is YYDKDF (reference sequence). CDR3 loop: CATSRGWRLAGVRTGELFF. The CDR3 DNA is TGTGCCACCAGCAGAGGGTGGAGACTAGCGGGAGTAAGGACCGGGGAGCTGTTTTTT.

The chain joins TRBV20-1 to TRBJ2-7; 11 nucleotides match TRBD2. This CDR3 is 15 amino acids long. The V gene end was trimmed by 2 bases and the J gene end by 1 base; junction bases not matched to a gene: 4. CDR1 and CDR2 (germline): DFQATT, SNEGSKA (reference sequence). The CDR3 DNA is TGCAGTGCTAGAACTAGCGGGAGCCCTTCCTACGAGCAGTACTTC. Translated: CSARTSGSPSYEQYF.

The V call is TRBV27, the J call TRBJ2-1; D gene ambiguous. The CDR3 has 11 residues. Trimming removed 6 bases from V and 9 bases from J, with 9 bases in between. Germline V gene data show CDR1 as MNHEY and CDR2 as SMNVEV (reference sequence). The CDR3: CASRRLGEQFF. The CDR3 region has the DNA TGTGCCAGCAGGCGTCTGGGTGAGCAGTTCTTC.

In its sample, this clone was seen many times. The rearrangement links TRBV28 to TRBJ2-1; D gene uncertain. The CDR3 runs to 14 residues. Trimming shortened V by 2 bases and J by 7 bases, and 12 bases separated the two germline ends. Per the germline V gene, CDR1 is MDHEN and CDR2 is SYDVKM. The CDR3 DNA reads as TGTGCCAGCAGTTTAGAACTCGGGTCGAATGAGCAGTTCTTC. It encodes CASSLELGSNEQFF.

This clone has only one observation. The chain carries TRBV30 and TRBJ2-6; maybe TRBD1 (5 bases). The CDR3 loop spans 14 amino acids. Germline values: CDR1 GTSNPN, CDR2 SVGIG (reference sequence). V was clipped by 2 bases and J by 1 base, with 6 bases between them. CDR3 DNA: TGTGCCTGGAGTCAGGGATCTGGGGCCAACGTCCTGACTTTC. It encodes CAWSQGSGANVLTF.

This clone was observed at least ten times. This chain links TRBV7-2 with TRBJ2-5; D is uncertain. The V end lost 6 bases, the J end lost 9 bases, and 14 bases lay between the germline ends. Per germline, CDR1 SGHTA and CDR2 FQGNSA. This CDR3 contains 12 residues. The CDR3, as DNA: TGTGCCAGCAGTATGGCCAAAGGAGCCCAGTACTTC. It translates to CASSMAKGAQYF.

This clone was recorded at least ten times. A read error may be the cause here, since a much bigger clone is one base away. V is TRBV2 and J is TRBJ2-5; possibly TRBD1 for D (6 bases). The V and J ends lost 7 bases and 4 bases respectively, with 10 bases between them. This CDR3 is 12 amino acids long. Looked up from germline, CDR1 is SNHLY and CDR2 is FYNNEI. The CDR3 protein is CASKGEGETQYF. In nucleotides, the CDR3 is TGTGCCAGCAAGGGGGAAGGAGAGACCCAGTACTTC.